This passage covers 24 T cell receptor beta chains from one sample sequenced in a study of beta chain features in type 1 diabetes. The authors reverse transcribed all of the isolated RNA, so sequencing captured expressed TCRB transcripts. Data came from immunoSEQ multiplex PCR; TCRdb stores just in-frame clones and leaves some out. The sample carries 970,000 or so clones, about a sixth recorded once. Specimen: naive CD4+ T cells from blood. The receptors here all came from a woman aged 18-35 years in good health.

This clone was recorded a few times. The chain couples TRBV12-5 to TRBJ1-1; D not resolved. Trimming cost V 5 bases and J 3 bases, with 10 bases left between them. The CDR3 has 13 residues. The germline V gene encodes CDR1 LGHNT and CDR2 FRNRAP. The DNA for the CDR3 is TGTGCTAGTGGTGTCGATGGGTACACTGAAGCTTTCTTT. Protein: CASGVDGYTEAFF. Full variable domain (remainder filled in from reference TRBV12-5 and TRBJ1-1): DARVTQTPRHKVTEMGQEVTMRCQPILGHNTVFWYRQTMMQGLELLAYFRNRAPLDDSGMPKDRFSAEMPDATLATLKIQPSEPRDSAVYFCASGVDGYTEAFFGQGTRLTVV.

This clone was counted between two and nine times. This rearrangement joins TRBV15 to TRBJ2-3; D might be TRBD1 (6 bases). Trimming pared 4 bases from V and 2 bases from J, leaving 10 bases between. Germline V CDR1 and CDR2: LNHNV, YYDKDF (reference sequence). The CDR3 runs 14 residues. For the CDR3, the DNA is TGTGCCACCAGCAACCGACAGGCCACAGATACGCAGTATTTT. Translated: CATSNRQATDTQYF.

This clone has just a few counts. V usage is TRBV9 and J usage is TRBJ1-1; a weak D match, TRBD1 (5 bases). V was cut by 3 bases and J by 0 bases, with 12 bases left in between. Per germline, CDR1 SGDLS and CDR2 YYNGEE. The CDR3 length is 15 residues. As DNA, the CDR3 is TGTGCCAGCAGCGCCCGGACAACTATGAACACTGAAGCTTTCTTT. The encoded protein is CASSARTTMNTEAFF.

Only a few counts were recorded for this clone. This chain links TRBV28 with TRBJ2-1, with 8 bases that match TRBD1. Germline trimming cut 6 bases from V and 15 bases from J; bases unmatched to any gene: 10. This CDR3 comprises 12 residues. The V gene's germline CDR1 is MDHEN and CDR2 SYDVKM. The DNA of the CDR3 is TGTGCCAGCAGCCCAGGACAGGGAGTTATGTTCTTC. Translation: CASSPGQGVMFF. Combining the CDR3 with reference TRBV28 and TRBJ2-1 gives the whole variable domain DVKVTQSSRYLVKRTGEKVFLECVQDMDHENMFWYRQDPGLGLRLIYFSYDVKMKEKGDIPEGYSVSREKKERFSLILESASTNQTSMYLCASSPGQGVMFFGPGTRLTVL.

There are a few counts of this clone. This rearrangement joins TRBV19 to TRBJ1-2, with TRBD1 matching 10 bases. V trimming: 5 bases; J trimming: 8 bases; junction bases outside the gene matches: 17. This CDR3 is 17 amino acids long. Germline assignment: CDR1 LNHDA and CDR2 SQIVND (reference sequence). The CDR3 here is CASSPPGQGIFVDGYTF. CDR3 nucleotides: TGTGCCAGTAGTCCGCCGGGACAGGGGATTTTTGTGGACGGCTACACCTTC.

The chain employs TRBV5-1 and TRBJ2-7; weak D call: TRBD1 (6 bases). The CDR3 totals 15 residues. Trimming shortened V by 0 bases and J by 4 bases, and 14 bases separated the two germline ends. The germline CDR1 and CDR2 sequences are SGHRS and YFSETQ. The CDR3 DNA sequence: TGCGCCAGCAGCTTGGATGTGTGGGGGCTATACGAGCAGTACTTC. This encodes CASSLDVWGLYEQYF.

V gene TRBV5-1 combines with J gene TRBJ2-3, with a tentative D call TRBD1 (6 bases). Germline values: CDR1 SGHRS, CDR2 YFSETQ. V dropped 4 bases and J dropped 10 bases, with 25 bases sitting between them. The CDR3 has 16 amino acids. This CDR3 reads CASSRFDRKSYGSQYF. CDR3 nucleotides: TGCGCCAGCAGCCGATTTGACAGGAAAAGTTACGGTTCGCAGTATTTT. Variable domain in full (rest from reference TRBV5-1 and TRBJ2-3): KAGVTQTPRYLIKTRGQQVTLSCSPISGHRSVSWYQQTPGQGLQFLFEYFSETQRNKGNFPGRFSGRQFSNSRSEMNVSTLELGDSALYLCASSRFDRKSYGSQYFGPGTRLTVL.

This clone was seen more than once but under ten times. The chain links TRBV12-5 to TRBJ2-2, with D tentatively TRBD1 or TRBD2 (5 bases each). Germline CDR1 reads LGHNT; CDR2 reads FRNRAP. CDR3 length: 13 amino acids. Trimming cost V 8 bases and J 4 bases, with 11 bases left between them. The CDR3 reads CASREQVTGELFF. The CDR3 nucleotides read TGTGCTAGTCGGGAACAGGTCACCGGGGAGCTGTTTTTT.

The chain joins TRBV6-4 to TRBJ2-1; 8 bases agree with TRBD2. Germline CDR1 and CDR2: MRHNA and SNTAGT. The CDR3 runs to 19 residues. J was trimmed by 8 bases and V by 2 bases; bases with no gene match: 20. CDR3 DNA sequence: TGTGCCAGCAGTGACGGCCTAGCGGGTCCTGAGGGGTATTTAGATGAGCAGTTCTTC. Protein: CASSDGLAGPEGYLDEQFF.

This clone was counted between two and nine times. The CDR3, as DNA: TGTGCCAGCAGCTTGGGTACTAGCGAGTACAATGAGCAGTTCTTC. Its translation: CASSLGTSEYNEQFF. The chain uses TRBV5-4 and TRBJ2-1; 7 bases match TRBD2. Germline CDR1 is SGHNT and CDR2 is YYREEE (reference sequence). The CDR3 length is 15 residues. With 0 bases clipped from V and 4 bases from J, the junction kept 4 bases outside the gene matches. Full variable domain (missing parts from reference TRBV5-4 and TRBJ2-1): ETGVTQSPTHLIKTRGQQVTLRCSSQSGHNTVSWYQQALGQGPQFIFQYYREEENGRGNFPPRFSGLQFPNYSSELNVNALELDDSALYLCASSLGTSEYNEQFFGPGTRLTVL.

This chain connects TRBV5-1 to TRBJ2-2, with a weak D call TRBD2 (6 bases). V was pared by 0 bases and J by 1 base, with 7 bases between. The CDR3 totals 15 residues. Germline-derived CDR1 and CDR2 are SGHRS and YFSETQ. The CDR3, as DNA: TGCGCCAGCAGCTTGGGGGACTTGAACACCGGGGAGCTGTTTTTT. Residues: CASSLGDLNTGELFF.

The V gene is TRBV9, the J gene TRBJ1-1; D unclear. With 4 bases removed from V and 1 base from J, the gap between germline ends came to 11 bases. The CDR3 length is 14 residues. The germline V gene has CDR1 SGDLS and CDR2 YYNGEE. This CDR3 is CASSLTAGNTEAFF. CDR3 nucleotide sequence: TGTGCCAGCAGCTTAACTGCGGGGAACACTGAAGCTTTCTTT.

This clone was seen a handful of times. J is TRBJ2-1 and V is TRBV9; D is unresolved. Germline values: CDR1 SGDLS, CDR2 YYNGEE. This CDR3 is built from 13 residues. The V gene lost 3 bases and the J gene lost 4 bases, with 8 bases spanning the gap. CDR3 sequence reads: CASSAPQYNEQFF. For the CDR3, the DNA is TGTGCCAGCAGCGCCCCCCAATACAATGAGCAGTTCTTC. The variable domain in full, with the rest retrieved from reference TRBV9 and TRBJ2-1, is DSGVTQTPKHLITATGQRVTLRCSPRSGDLSVYWYQQSLDQGLQFLIQYYNGEERAKGNILERFSAQQFPDLHSELNLSSLELGDSALYFCASSAPQYNEQFFGPGTRLTVL.

The gene calls are TRBV28 and TRBJ2-2; a weak D match, TRBD2 (6 bases). The V and J ends lost 11 bases and 0 bases respectively, with 10 bases between them. The CDR3 contains 13 residues. The V gene's germline CDR1 is MDHEN and CDR2 SYDVKM. CDR3 sequence: CALGTANTGELFF. Written as DNA, the CDR3 is TGTGCCCTCGGGACTGCGAACACCGGGGAGCTGTTTTTT.

The table lists this clone with a few counts. This chain joins TRBV4-2 and TRBJ1-5; 8 bases are shared with TRBD1. This CDR3 region has 18 residues. Germline V lookup: CDR1 LGHNA, CDR2 YNFKEQ. The V gene end was trimmed by 0 bases and the J gene end by 3 bases; junction bases not matched to a gene: 10. The CDR3 protein is CASSQESRGRRANQPQHF. DNA for the CDR3: TGTGCCAGCAGCCAAGAATCCAGGGGGCGGCGGGCCAATCAGCCCCAGCATTTT.

The rearrangement joins TRBV5-1 to TRBJ2-1; a possible D gene is TRBD1 (6 bases). V lost 0 bases and J 13 bases, leaving 17 bases between the germline ends. The CDR3 sequence is 14 residues long. The germline V gene has CDR1 SGHRS and CDR2 YFSETQ. The CDR3 bases are TGCGCCAGCAGCTTGGAGGGGTCAGGGGATCCACAGTTCTTC. Protein: CASSLEGSGDPQFF.

This chain joins TRBV28 and TRBJ1-2; 8 bases line up with TRBD1. The CDR3 is 14 amino acids. The germline gives CDR1 MDHEN, CDR2 SYDVKM. After removal of 3 bases from V and 4 bases from J, the junction contained 4 bases not matched to a gene. The CDR3 protein is CASSFPGGGYGYTF. Written as DNA, the CDR3 is TGTGCCAGCAGTTTCCCAGGGGGCGGCTATGGCTACACCTTC.

About this clone itself: No conserved phenylalanine or tryptophan ends this CDR3, so it is likely a read error. The chain couples TRBV25-1 to TRBJ2-7; 9 bases align to TRBD1. This CDR3 is 15 amino acids long. Unmatched junction bases numbered 7, after V lost 4 bases and J lost 3 bases. Germline V gene lookup returns CDR1 MGHDK and CDR2 SYGVNS. In DNA, the CDR3 is TGTGCCAGCAGTGCAACAGGGGGCTATTTCTACGAGCAGTACCTC. This codes for CASSATGGYFYEQYL.

This clone was recorded a few times. The chain has TRBV7-2 and TRBJ1-6; D call uncertain. The ends were cut back, 5 bases at V and 7 bases at J, with 9 bases in the middle. Germline loops: CDR1 SGHTA, CDR2 FQGNSA. The CDR3 covers 13 residues. CDR3 amino acids: CASSARQNSPLHF. DNA for the CDR3: TGTGCCAGCAGCGCGCGTCAGAATTCACCCCTCCACTTT. The full variable domain, in which reference TRBV7-2 and TRBJ1-6 provide the parts outside the CDR3, is GAGVSQSPSNKVTEKGKDVELRCDPISGHTALYWYRQSLGQGLEFLIYFQGNSAPDKSGLPSDRFSAERTGGSVSTLTIQRTQQEDSAVYLCASSARQNSPLHFGNGTRLTVT.

The V gene is TRBV7-2, the J gene TRBJ2-3; no definite D call. Germline loops: CDR1 SGHTA, CDR2 FQGNSA. The CDR3 consists of 17 residues. The V end was cut by 2 bases, the J end by 2 bases, with 17 bases between. CDR3 nucleotide sequence: TGTGCCAGCAGCTTAAGATTCCAGCCCCCTTTCACAGATACGCAGTATTTT. Translating gives CASSLRFQPPFTDTQYF. Full variable domain (rest looked up from reference TRBV7-2 and TRBJ2-3): GAGVSQSPSNKVTEKGKDVELRCDPISGHTALYWYRQSLGQGLEFLIYFQGNSAPDKSGLPSDRFSAERTGGSVSTLTIQRTQQEDSAVYLCASSLRFQPPFTDTQYFGPGTRLTVL.

The chain recombines TRBV23-1 with TRBJ2-2; D gene ambiguous. TRBV23-1 is an ORF, with its function uncertain. Trimming cost V 7 bases and J 4 bases, with 1 base left between them. This CDR3 comprises 10 residues. The DNA for the CDR3 is TGCGCCAGCACCACCGGGGAGCTGTTTTTT. It translates to CASTTGELFF.

This clone was seen a handful of times. V and J are TRBV14 and TRBJ2-7, with a possible D match to TRBD2 (6 bases). The V end was cut by 11 bases, the J end by 4 bases, with 9 bases between. The CDR3 is 10 amino acids. Per germline, CDR1 SGHDN and CDR2 FVKESK. The DNA for the CDR3 is TGTGCCGTGCGGGGTTACGAGCAGTACTTC. Protein: CAVRGYEQYF.

This clone showed up just a few times. The chain combines TRBV5-6 with TRBJ1-4; D not certain. CDR1 and CDR2 from the germline V gene are SGHDT and YYEEEE. Trimming shortened V by 5 bases and J by 3 bases, and 8 bases separated the two germline ends. The CDR3 is made up of 13 amino acids. This CDR3 is CASSNRSNEKLFF. As DNA, the CDR3 is TGTGCCAGCAGTAACAGATCTAATGAAAAACTGTTTTTT.

The rearrangement links TRBV4-3 to TRBJ2-1; TRBD2 might be the D (6 bases). Trimming cost V 0 bases and J 7 bases, with 10 bases left between them. CDR3 length equals 14 residues. The germline V gene has CDR1 LGHNA and CDR2 YSLEER. CDR3 sequence reads: CASSQDPRGNEQFF. CDR3 nucleotides: TGCGCCAGCAGCCAAGACCCTCGGGGGAATGAGCAGTTCTTC.